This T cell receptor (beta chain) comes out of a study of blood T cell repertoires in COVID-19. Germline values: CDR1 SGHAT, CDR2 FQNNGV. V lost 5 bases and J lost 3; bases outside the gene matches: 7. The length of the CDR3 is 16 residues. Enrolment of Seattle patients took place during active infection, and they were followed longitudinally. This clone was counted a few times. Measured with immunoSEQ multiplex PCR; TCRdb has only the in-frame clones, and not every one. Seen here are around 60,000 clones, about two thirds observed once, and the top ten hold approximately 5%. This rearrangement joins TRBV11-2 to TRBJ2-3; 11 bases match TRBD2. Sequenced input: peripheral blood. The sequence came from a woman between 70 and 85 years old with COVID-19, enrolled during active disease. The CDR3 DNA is TGTGCCAGCAGCCTATTAGCGGGGGGGTGGACAGATACGCAGTATTTT. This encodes CASSLLAGGWTDTQYF.